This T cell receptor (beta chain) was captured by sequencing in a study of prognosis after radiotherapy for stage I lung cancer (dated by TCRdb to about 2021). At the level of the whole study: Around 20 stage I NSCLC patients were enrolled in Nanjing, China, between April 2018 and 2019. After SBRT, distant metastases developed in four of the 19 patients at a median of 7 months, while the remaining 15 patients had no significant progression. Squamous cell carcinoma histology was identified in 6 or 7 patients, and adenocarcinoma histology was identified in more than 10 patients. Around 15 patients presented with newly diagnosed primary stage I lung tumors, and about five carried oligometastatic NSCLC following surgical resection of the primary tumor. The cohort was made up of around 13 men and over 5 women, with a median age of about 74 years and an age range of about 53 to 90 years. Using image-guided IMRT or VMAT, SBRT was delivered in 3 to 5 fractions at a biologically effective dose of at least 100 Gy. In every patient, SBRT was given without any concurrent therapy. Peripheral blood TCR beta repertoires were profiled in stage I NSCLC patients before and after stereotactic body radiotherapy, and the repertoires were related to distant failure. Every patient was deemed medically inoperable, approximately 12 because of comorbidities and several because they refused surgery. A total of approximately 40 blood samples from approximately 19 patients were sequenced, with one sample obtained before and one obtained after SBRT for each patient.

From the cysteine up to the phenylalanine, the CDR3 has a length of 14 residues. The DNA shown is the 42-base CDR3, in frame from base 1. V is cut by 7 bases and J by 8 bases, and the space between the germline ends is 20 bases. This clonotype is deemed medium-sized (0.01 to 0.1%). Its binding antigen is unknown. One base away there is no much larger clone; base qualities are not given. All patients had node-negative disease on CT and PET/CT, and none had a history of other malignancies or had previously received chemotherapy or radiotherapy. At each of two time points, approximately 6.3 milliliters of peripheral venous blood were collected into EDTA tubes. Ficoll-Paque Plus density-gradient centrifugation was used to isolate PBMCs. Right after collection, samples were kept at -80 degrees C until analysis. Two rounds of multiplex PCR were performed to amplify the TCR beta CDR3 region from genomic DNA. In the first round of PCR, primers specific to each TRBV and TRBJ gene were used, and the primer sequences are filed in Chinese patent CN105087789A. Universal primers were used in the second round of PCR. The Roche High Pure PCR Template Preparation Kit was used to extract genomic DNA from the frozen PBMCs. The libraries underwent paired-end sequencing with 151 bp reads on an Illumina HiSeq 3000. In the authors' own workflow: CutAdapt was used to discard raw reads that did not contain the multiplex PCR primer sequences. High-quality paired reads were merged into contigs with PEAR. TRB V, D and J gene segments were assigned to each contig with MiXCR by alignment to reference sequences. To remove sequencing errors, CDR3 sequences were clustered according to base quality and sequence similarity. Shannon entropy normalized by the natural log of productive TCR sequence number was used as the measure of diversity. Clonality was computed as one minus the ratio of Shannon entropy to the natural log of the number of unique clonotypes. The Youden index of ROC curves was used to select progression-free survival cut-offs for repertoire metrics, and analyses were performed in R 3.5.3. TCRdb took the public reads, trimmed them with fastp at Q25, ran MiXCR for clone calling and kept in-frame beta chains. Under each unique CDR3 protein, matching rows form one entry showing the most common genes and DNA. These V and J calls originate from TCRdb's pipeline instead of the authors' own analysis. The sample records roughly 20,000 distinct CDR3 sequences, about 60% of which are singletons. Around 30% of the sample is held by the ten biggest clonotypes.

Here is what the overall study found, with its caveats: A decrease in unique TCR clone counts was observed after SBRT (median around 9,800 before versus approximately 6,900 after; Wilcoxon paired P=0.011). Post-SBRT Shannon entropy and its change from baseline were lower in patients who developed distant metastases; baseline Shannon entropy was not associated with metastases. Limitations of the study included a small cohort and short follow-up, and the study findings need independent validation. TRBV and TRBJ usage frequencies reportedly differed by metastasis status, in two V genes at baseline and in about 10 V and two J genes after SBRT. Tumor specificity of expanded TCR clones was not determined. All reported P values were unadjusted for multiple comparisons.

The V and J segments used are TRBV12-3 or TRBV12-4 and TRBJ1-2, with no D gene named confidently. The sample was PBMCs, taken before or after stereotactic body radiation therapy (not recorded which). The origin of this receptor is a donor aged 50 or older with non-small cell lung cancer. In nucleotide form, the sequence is TGTGCCAGCACCACCTTCGACGCACTTGGGGGCTACACCTTC. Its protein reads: CASTTFDALGGYTF.